This note documents a single T cell receptor (beta chain) sequence. The data are from a study of shared clonotypes between healthy human individuals. About the research overall: With ages of 18 to 49, the donors were two women and a few men.

The method was immunoSEQ multiplex PCR; TCRdb's version includes in-frame clones alone and lacks a portion of them. The table shows millions of clones, with over 85% occurring only once. The CDR3 length is 12 residues. Looked up from germline, CDR1 is SQVTM and CDR2 is ANQGSEA. The V end was cut by 4 bases, the J end by 7 bases, with 12 bases between. Healthy and HIV-negative, the adult donors had no recent acute infections or vaccinations. The split of CD4+ cells yielded CD45RA+ naive and CD45RA-negative memory subsets. The sequencing sample was made of naive CD4+ T cells sorted from blood. This sample's subset: CD45RA+ positively selected. The J gene is TRBJ2-3, the V gene TRBV29-1, with D hard to call. The receptor was derived from a man aged 18 to 30 in good health. CDR3 bases: TGCAGCGTTGGTGAAGCGATCAATACGCAGTATTTT. It encodes CSVGEAINTQYF.